This T cell receptor (beta chain) was profiled in a study of beta chain features in type 1 diabetes. At the level of the study: Regarding age, gender and cell yields, patients proved similar to healthy donors. Examination covered around 100 million sorted cells spanning all samples. Study-wide points: Type 1 diabetes patients had TCRB CDR3s that were shorter (moderately but significantly so) in all four CD4+ subsets.

The entirety of the isolated RNA underwent reverse transcription, so expressed TCRB transcripts were sequenced. Generated by immunoSEQ multiplex PCR, the TCRdb table keeps only in-frame clones and is missing some. The sample contains about 740,000 clones, 13% of which appear only once. Germline assignment: CDR1 SQVTM and CDR2 ANQGSEA. V was shortened by 4 bases and J by 6 bases, with 9 bases between the two germline ends. The CDR3 loop spans 11 amino acids. Regarding this clone: Antigen unknown.

Cell sorting via CD45RO/CCR7/CD25/CD127/CD95/CD27 was performed to obtain CD4+ naive, central memory, regulatory and stem cell-like memory cells. The sequence was obtained from a man between 18 and 35 years old with type 1 diabetes. The rearrangement uses TRBV29-1 and TRBJ1-1; D is unclear. Sequencing was done on a sample of naive CD4+ T cells from blood. CDR3 region: CSVVRESEAFF. Written as DNA, the CDR3 is TGCAGCGTTGTCCGGGAGTCTGAAGCTTTCTTT.